Following are 3 T cell receptor beta chains from one sample sequenced in a study of blood T cell repertoires in COVID-19 (dated by TCRdb to 2020 to 2022). Library preparation used the immunoSEQ multiplex PCR assay. The immuneACCESS repertoire file appears here via TCRdb, limited to in-frame rearrangements. These files lack a portion of the clones; in checked studies, under half of the deficit traces to unresolved V genes, and the cause of the others is not known. Present in this sample are approximately 260,000 clones, over 65% of which were seen just once. Together, the top ten hold about 5% of the sample. The sequencing sample was made of peripheral blood. The receptors derive from a man aged 55 to 70 who had recovered from COVID-19.

This clone came up a few times. At one of its ends the junction is not consistent with the germline gene, which may arise from a read error. The sample holds other DNA sequences that translate to the same CDR3. This chain uses TRBV7-8 with TRBJ2-7; 12 nucleotides agree with TRBD2. Germline CDR1 is SGHVS and CDR2 is FQNEAQ. The CDR3 has 15 residues. CDR3 protein: CASSSSTTSGGEQCF. The CDR3 region has the DNA TGTGCCAGCAGCTCCTCGACGACTAGCGGGGGCGAGCAGTGCTTC.

This clone has just one count. The V and J genes are TRBV24-1 and TRBJ2-4; D gene uncertain. CDR1 KGHDR and CDR2 SFDVKD come from the germline V gene. V was cut by 3 bases and J by 1 base, with 6 bases left in between. The CDR3 totals 14 residues. CDR3 sequence reads: CATSDPGAKNIQYF. The DNA for the CDR3 is TGTGCCACCAGTGATCCCGGGGCCAAAAACATTCAGTACTTC.

The chain employs TRBV7-2 and TRBJ2-1; 10 bases fit TRBD1. Germline trimming cut 5 bases from V and 0 bases from J; bases unmatched to any gene: 10. Germline-derived CDR1 and CDR2 are SGHTA and FQGNSA. The CDR3 is 18 amino acids. This CDR3 is CASSKEGDRGGSYNEQFF. CDR3 coding DNA: TGTGCCAGCAGCAAAGAAGGGGACAGGGGAGGCTCCTACAATGAGCAGTTCTTC.